This T cell receptor (beta chain) is from a study of OX40 agonist ivuxolimab in advanced cancers. Study background: From about 23 to 85 years was the age range, with a mean of around 60 years, and about 78% were male. Study-level points and caveats: Specificity for antigen went undetermined in the expanded peripheral T cells.

Concerning this clone itself: The antigen is unknown.

The data were produced by immunoSEQ multiplex PCR, yet TCRdb's version contains in-frame clones alone and is incomplete. The sample contains tens of thousands of clones, about 90% of which appear only once. The material was CD4+ or CD8+ T cells sorted from blood, obtained in a trial of the OX40 agonist ivuxolimab. This sequence originates from an adult with an advanced solid tumor such as melanoma, head and neck, liver or kidney cancer.

CDR3 nucleotides: TGTGCCAGCAGTGACGAGACACAGTCTGGGGCCAACGTCCTGACTTTC. As protein: CASSDETQSGANVLTF. V gene TRBV6-1 combines with J gene TRBJ2-6; D is unresolved. Germline CDR1 is MNHNS and CDR2 is SASEGT. CDR3 length equals 16 residues. The V and J ends lost 3 bases and 1 base respectively, with 10 bases between them.